This T cell receptor (beta chain) was retrieved from a study of T cells in localized non-small cell lung cancer. Study outcomes and limitations: Only one tumor region was sequenced, so heterogeneity remains possible. Exceeding tumor, uninvolved adjacent lung had the highest T cell clonality.

Worth noting for this clone: As yet, its antigen is unknown.

The assay was immunoSEQ multiplex PCR, and TCRdb's table has in-frame clones only and misses some. The sample includes 70,000 to 100,000 clones, more than 75% of them seen just once. The TCR originated in a woman aged 40-69 years with stage II squamous cell lung carcinoma. Sequenced here: PBMCs, sampled before any cancer treatment.

This CDR3 reads CASSVGGATNEKLFF. The CDR3 DNA follows: TGTGCCAGCAGCGTAGGGGGGGCAACTAATGAAAAACTGTTTTTT. The J gene is TRBJ1-4, the V gene TRBV9; TRBD1 is a possible D gene (5 bases). Trimming cost V 0 bases and J 0 bases, with 6 bases left between them. This CDR3 region has 15 residues. The germline V gene encodes CDR1 SGDLS and CDR2 YYNGEE.